This T cell receptor (beta chain) comes out of a study of cytomegalovirus exposure and HLA in healthy donors. Germline CDR1 ENHRY, CDR2 SYGVKD. There are 15 residues in the CDR3. Trimming stripped 3 bases from V and 1 base from J, with 13 bases between. The primer mix had 60 Vbeta and 13 Jbeta primers. TCRdb's table, derived via immunoSEQ multiplex PCR, lists solely in-frame clones and lacks some. The sample yields 45,000 to 65,000 clones, 82% seen once. The V call is TRBV10-3, the J call TRBJ2-7; perhaps TRBD1 as D (6 bases). The sequenced material came from PBMCs. The clonotype was recovered from a man aged 25-45 years in good health and CMV-seronegative. The CDR3 coding sequence is TGTGCCATCAGTGACCCCGGGACACAGTCCTACGAGCAGTACTTC. This encodes CAISDPGTQSYEQYF.